This TCR beta chain was sequenced during a study of low-dose radiotherapy and immunotherapy resistance in tumors. Across the whole study: Every day for four cycles from cycle 1 day 1, patients took 300 mg of oral aspirin.

Germline V gene sequence: CDR1 SGHNT, CDR2 YYREEE (reference sequence). The CDR3 is 15 amino acids. Trimming shortened V by 1 base and J by 4 bases, and 14 bases separated the two germline ends. With TRAV- and TRBV-specific primers, first-strand cDNA was made, covering the alpha and beta chains. TCR amplification ran approximately 22 PCR cycles using constant-region and V-primer adapter primers. TCRdb ran MiXCR on the reads and lists one entry per CDR3 protein. Altogether around 80,000 distinct CDR3 sequences are present, over 15% being singletons, with the ten largest covering under 7.5%. This clonotype has a count of ten or more. Time point specified: before trial treatment.

The sequencing used PBMCs, collected before treatment. This TCR came from a male donor with prostate cancer. The chain joins TRBV5-4 to TRBJ2-5; unclear D gene. CDR3 protein: CASSLSLGVGETQYF. As DNA, the CDR3 is TGTGCCAGCAGCTTGAGTCTGGGTGTCGGAGAGACCCAGTACTTC.